These 3 T cell receptor beta chains were sequenced from one sample in a study of CD8 T cells in ankylosing spondylitis. TCRdb re-derived calls from the 5' RACE reads in MiXCR, one entry per CDR3 protein. This table holds about 300,000 distinct CDR3 sequences, around 20% found once. Specimen: blood, either unsorted or a sorted T cell fraction (not recorded which). Receptors originate from a female donor with ankylosing spondylitis or in good health (not recorded which).

This clonotype occurred many times. The CDR3 DNA reads TGTGCCACCCAGCCCCGGGACATTGCCACAGATACGCAGTATTTT. Its translation is CATQPRDIATDTQYF. The rearrangement uses TRBV10-3 and TRBJ2-3, with a weak D call TRBD1 (6 bases). The CDR3 runs to 15 residues. Between the trimmed V and J ends, which lost 10 bases and 2 bases, there was a span of 19 bases. Per the germline V gene, CDR1 is ENHRY and CDR2 is SYGVKD.

The sample holds many counts of this clonotype. This sequence joins TRBV5-6 and TRBJ2-5, with D perhaps given as TRBD1 or TRBD2 (5 bases each). The CDR3 runs 12 residues. The V end was cut by 1 base, the J end by 7 bases, with 8 bases between. CDR1 is SGHDT, CDR2 YYEEEE, per germline. CDR3 DNA sequence: TGTGCCAGCAGCTTGACTGGGACGACCCAGTACTTC. Protein: CASSLTGTTQYF. The whole variable domain, remainder taken from reference TRBV5-6 and TRBJ2-5, is DAGVTQSPTHLIKTRGQQVTLRCSPKSGHDTVSWYQQALGQGPQFIFQYYEEEERQRGNFPDRFSGHQFPNYSSELNVNALLLGDSALYLCASSLTGTTQYFGPGTRLLVL.

In its sample, this clonotype was seen a few times. The chain joins TRBV5-1 to TRBJ2-1; 7 nucleotides align to TRBD2. The CDR3 covers 14 residues. Germline CDR1 and CDR2: SGHRS and YFSETQ. With 4 bases clipped from V and 2 bases from J, the junction kept 3 bases outside the gene matches. The CDR3 is CASSAGLAYNEQFF. The CDR3 bases are TGCGCCAGCAGCGCAGGACTAGCCTACAATGAGCAGTTCTTC.